The 17 T cell receptor beta chains presented below share a single source sample, sequenced in a study of T cells after yellow fever vaccination. Each CDR3 protein is one row after TCRdb ran MiXCR on the 5' RACE reads. The profile covers some 300,000 distinct CDR3 sequences, with approximately 10% appearing a single time and 3% to 3.5% taken by the ten largest. Sequences were derived from CD4+ T cells sorted from PBMCs, sampled 5 days after the yellow fever booster vaccination. These receptors came from a man aged 18 to 29 who received the YFV17D yellow fever vaccine.

This clonotype was seen repeatedly, ten times or more. The rearrangement links TRBV15 to TRBJ2-1; 7 bases agree with TRBD1. CDR3 size: 17 residues. V trimming: 3 bases; J trimming: 8 bases; junction bases outside the gene matches: 16. The V gene's germline CDR1 is LNHNV and CDR2 YYDKDF (reference sequence). CDR3 nucleotide sequence: TGTGCCACCAGCAGCCCCCACGGACAGGCCCCCTCGGATGAGCAGTTCTTC. Translated, it gives CATSSPHGQAPSDEQFF.

This clonotype was counted only a few times. The chain is built from TRBV20-1 and TRBJ1-2; D is perhaps TRBD1 (5 bases). Trimming shortened V by 0 bases and J by 5 bases, and 10 bases separated the two germline ends. Germline V lookup: CDR1 DFQATT, CDR2 SNEGSKA (reference sequence). This CDR3 comprises 13 residues. The CDR3 DNA sequence: TGCAGTGCTAGAGATCGGGCAGGGTATGGCTACACCTTC. It specifies CSARDRAGYGYTF.

This clonotype has just a few counts. This chain uses TRBV5-1 with TRBJ2-3; perhaps TRBD1 as D (6 bases). The CDR3 length is 15 residues. V dropped 4 bases and J dropped 2 bases, with 14 bases sitting between them. Germline values: CDR1 SGHRS, CDR2 YFSETQ. The CDR3, as DNA: TGCGCCAGCAGCCCTTCACCGGGACACACAGATACGCAGTATTTT. This codes for CASSPSPGHTDTQYF.

The genes are TRBV7-6 and TRBJ2-5; D possibly corresponds to TRBD2 (7 bases). Trimming took off 3 bases at V and 0 bases at J, with 14 bases between the two ends. CDR3 size: 16 residues. Germline V gene sequence: CDR1 SGHVS, CDR2 FNYEAQ. The CDR3, as DNA: TGTGCCAGCAGCTTGGCCGGGGGGCGGTACCAAGAGACCCAGTACTTC. Translating it yields CASSLAGGRYQETQYF.

CDR3 nucleotides: TGCGCCAGCAGCTCCAATCCGGGGGCGACTGAAGCTTTCTTT. It translates to CASSSNPGATEAFF. The chain combines TRBV5-1 with TRBJ1-1; TRBD1 might be the D (6 bases). Germline values: CDR1 SGHRS, CDR2 YFSETQ. The CDR3 is made up of 14 amino acids. The V end was cut by 3 bases, the J end by 5 bases, with 14 bases between.

V gene TRBV7-6 combines with J gene TRBJ2-3; 8 positions match TRBD2. The junction had 15 bases not matched to a gene; V was cut back by 5 bases and J by 5 bases. CDR1 is SGHVS, CDR2 FNYEAQ, per germline. CDR3 length equals 17 residues. The CDR3, as DNA: TGTGCCAGCAGCGCAGAGGGTTTCGGGGGGGCTGGAGATACGCAGTATTTT. Translation gives CASSAEGFGGAGDTQYF. Looking up the rest from reference TRBV7-6 and TRBJ2-3 gives the full variable domain: GAGVSQSPRYKVTKRGQDVALRCDPISGHVSLYWYRQALGQGPEFLTYFNYEAQQDKSGLPNDRFSAERPEGSISTLTIQRTEQRDSAMYRCASSAEGFGGAGDTQYFGPGTRLTVL.

There are many counts of this clonotype. The CDR3 DNA reads as TGTGCCAGCAGCGCCCGGCTGGGGGAGACCCAGTACTTC. Protein sequence: CASSARLGETQYF. The V call is TRBV7-2, the J call TRBJ2-5; no clear D. CDR1 and CDR2 from the germline V gene are SGHTA and FQGNSA. Deletions cut 5 bases from V and 5 bases from J, with 12 bases between. This CDR3 has 13 amino acids.

The chain couples TRBV7-2 to TRBJ2-5; D unclear. Deletions cut 3 bases from V and 2 bases from J, with 7 bases between. In germline, CDR1 is SGHTA, CDR2 FQGNSA. This CDR3 has 13 residues. The CDR3 DNA sequence: TGTGCCAGCAGCTTCCAGACGCAAGAGACCCAGTACTTC. Protein product: CASSFQTQETQYF.

A few counts support this clonotype. This chain uses TRBV20-1 with TRBJ2-7; no firm D call. The germline V gene encodes CDR1 DFQATT and CDR2 SNEGSKA (reference sequence). This CDR3 comprises 14 residues. The ends were cut back, 3 bases at V and 2 bases at J, with 14 bases in the middle. The CDR3 here is CSARAKHLTYEQYF. The CDR3 DNA reads as TGCAGTGCTAGGGCGAAACACCTGACCTACGAGCAGTACTTC.

CDR3 coding DNA: TGTGCCAGCAGTGGGCTATCACAGGGTGCACCCCTCCACTTT. Its translation: CASSGLSQGAPLHF. The chain couples TRBV6-1 to TRBJ1-6, with D tentatively TRBD1 (6 bases). Germline V gives CDR1 MNHNS, CDR2 SASEGT. Trimming cost V 4 bases and J 11 bases, with 15 bases left between them. CDR3 size: 14 residues.

This chain links TRBV9 with TRBJ2-5; perhaps TRBD1 as D (6 bases). The CDR3 length is 14 residues. Trimming cost V 0 bases and J 1 base, with 7 bases left between them. CDR1 is SGDLS, CDR2 YYNGEE, per germline. DNA for the CDR3: TGTGCCAGCAGCGTAGGAGGGGGCCAAGAGACCCAGTACTTC. Its protein product is CASSVGGGQETQYF.

V gene TRBV19 combines with J gene TRBJ1-5, with no clear D. Germline-derived CDR1 and CDR2 are LNHDA and SQIVND (reference sequence). V was shortened by 6 bases and J by 4 bases, with 10 bases between the two germline ends. The CDR3 covers 13 residues. The DNA of the CDR3 is TGTGCCAGTAGGCCCGCAGAAAATCAGCCCCAGCATTTT. This sequence encodes CASRPAENQPQHF.

The chain recombines TRBV7-9 with TRBJ1-6, with 11 nucleotides matching TRBD1. The trim removed 5 bases at V and 10 bases at J, leaving 4 bases unmatched. This CDR3 region has 14 residues. From germline, CDR1 is SEHNR and CDR2 FQNEAQ (reference sequence). The DNA for the CDR3 is TGTGCCAGCAGCCCCGGGACAGGGGGATCACCCCTCCACTTT. It specifies CASSPGTGGSPLHF.

This clonotype turned up a few times. The chain recombines TRBV5-1 with TRBJ2-2, with 7 bases lining up with TRBD1. The CDR3 loop spans 18 amino acids. The V and J ends lost 4 bases and 0 bases, in that order; junction bases with no gene match: 12. Germline CDR1 SGHRS, CDR2 YFSETQ. The CDR3 spells CASSPNGKGAANTGELFF. The CDR3 bases are TGCGCCAGCAGCCCCAACGGGAAGGGGGCGGCGAACACCGGGGAGCTGTTTTTT. Looking up the rest from reference TRBV5-1 and TRBJ2-2 gives the full variable domain: KAGVTQTPRYLIKTRGQQVTLSCSPISGHRSVSWYQQTPGQGLQFLFEYFSETQRNKGNFPGRFSGRQFSNSRSEMNVSTLELGDSALYLCASSPNGKGAANTGELFFGEGSRLTVL.

This chain uses TRBV14 with TRBJ2-5, with TRBD2 matching 7 bases. This CDR3 region has 15 residues. Looked up from germline, CDR1 is SGHDN and CDR2 is FVKESK. J lost 5 bases, V lost 4 bases, and 10 bases had no gene match. The CDR3 region is CASSRGLTRGETQYF. The CDR3 nucleotides are TGTGCCAGCAGCCGCGGACTCACGCGGGGGGAGACCCAGTACTTC.

This chain links TRBV12-3 or TRBV12-4 with TRBJ2-3; no clear D. This CDR3 has 15 residues. The V gene lost 2 bases and the J gene lost 0 bases, with 9 bases spanning the gap. CDR3 in DNA: TGTGCCAGCAGTTTAAGGAGCACTAGCACAGATACGCAGTATTTT. This codes for CASSLRSTSTDTQYF.

The chain carries TRBV18 and TRBJ2-1, with a weak D call TRBD1 (6 bases). The V gene's germline CDR1 is KGHSH and CDR2 LQKENI. The CDR3 is 14 residues long. Trimming pared 0 bases from V and 4 bases from J, leaving 7 bases between. For the CDR3, the DNA is TGTGCCAGCTCACCACCACAGGGTTACAATGAGCAGTTCTTC. It is translated as CASSPPQGYNEQFF.